This TCR beta chain appears in the sequencing data of a study of shared clonotypes between healthy human individuals. Study results and limitations: Naive CD4 clonotypes were shared across a handful of donors at 4.5% to 6.5%.

Splitting the CD4+ cells yielded a CD45RA+ naive subset and a CD45RA-negative memory subset. The germline gives CDR1 SNHLY, CDR2 FYNNEI. V was pared by 4 bases and J by 5 bases, with 15 bases between. This CDR3 is 15 amino acids long. Replicate PCRs for sorted subsets used approximately 190 ng DNA; this equaled 33,000 or so T cell genomes. Only in-frame clones appear in the TCRdb table, and some are missing; sequencing was by immunoSEQ multiplex PCR. The data contain 550,000 to 800,000 clones, over 65% of them singletons. This clone came up a few times. Antigen unknown. This TCR derives from a young woman in good health. This sequence joins TRBV2 and TRBJ1-3; D is possibly TRBD1 (6 bases). Sequencing input: memory CD4+ T cells sorted from blood. Specified subset: CD45RA-negative fraction. The CDR3 loop reads CASSVTQGSRNTIYF. CDR3 sequence (DNA): TGTGCCAGCAGTGTGACACAGGGTAGTCGAAACACCATATATTTT.